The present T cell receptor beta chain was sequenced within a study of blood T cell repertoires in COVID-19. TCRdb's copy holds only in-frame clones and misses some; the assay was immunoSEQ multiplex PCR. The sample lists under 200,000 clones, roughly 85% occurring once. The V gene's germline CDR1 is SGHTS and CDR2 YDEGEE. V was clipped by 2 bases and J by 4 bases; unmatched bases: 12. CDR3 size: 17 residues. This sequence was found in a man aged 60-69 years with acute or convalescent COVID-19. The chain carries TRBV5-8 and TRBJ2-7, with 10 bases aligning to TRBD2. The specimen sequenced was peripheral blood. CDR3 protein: CASSFQAGGVRHYEQYF. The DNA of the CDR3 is TGTGCCAGCAGCTTTCAAGCGGGAGGGGTCCGGCATTACGAGCAGTACTTC.